The 21 T cell receptor beta chains below were found in one sample sequenced in a study of response to subunit inactivated influenza vaccine. TCRdb ran MiXCR on the RT-PCR reads and lists one entry per CDR3 protein. The sample holds a few hundred thousand distinct CDR3 sequences, 13% to 15% seen once. The material sequenced was PBMCs from blood, taken approximately 13 days after vaccination. These receptors originate from a man in his forties or fifties who received an inactivated influenza vaccine.

This clonotype was observed a handful of times. CDR3 nucleotide sequence: TGCAGTGCTAGTGATACGGGGAGCACAGATACGCAGTATTTT. The encoded protein is CSASDTGSTDTQYF. J is TRBJ2-3 and V is TRBV20-1; maybe TRBD2 (5 bases). The CDR3 is 14 amino acids. Germline values: CDR1 DFQATT, CDR2 SNEGSKA (reference sequence). V was cut by 3 bases and J by 0 bases, with 10 bases left in between.

In its sample, this clonotype was seen a few times. The V call is TRBV5-1, the J call TRBJ2-1, with 10 bases that match TRBD2. V gave up 7 bases and J gave up 4 bases; unmatched junction bases: 5. Germline V gene data show CDR1 as SGHRS and CDR2 as YFSETQ. The CDR3 length is 14 residues. CDR3 sequence: CASGLADVYNEQFF. CDR3 sequence (DNA): TGCGCCAGCGGACTAGCGGACGTATACAATGAGCAGTTCTTC.

The chain recombines TRBV2 with TRBJ1-1; no definite D call. Trimming pared 4 bases from V and 7 bases from J, leaving 13 bases between. The CDR3 spans 13 residues. Germline CDR1 and CDR2: SNHLY and FYNNEI. The CDR3 here is CASSGVTPFEAFF. CDR3 coding DNA: TGTGCCAGCAGTGGGGTGACGCCCTTTGAAGCTTTCTTT.

This chain uses TRBV6-1 with TRBJ1-2; 7 nucleotides match TRBD1. Germline loops: CDR1 MNHNS, CDR2 SASEGT. The CDR3 is 16 amino acids. V lost 6 bases to trimming and J lost 4 bases; unmatched junction nucleotides: 14. The CDR3 nucleotides are TGTGCCAGCAGCCCGGGACCCCCAGGGGGAGGCTATGGCTACACCTTC. It codes for CASSPGPPGGGYGYTF.

The J gene is TRBJ2-4, the V gene TRBV5-5; D might be TRBD1 (5 bases). Germline-derived CDR1 and CDR2 are SGHKS and YYEKEE (reference sequence). Trimming shortened V by 4 bases and J by 0 bases, and 14 bases separated the two germline ends. The CDR3 spans 16 residues. For the CDR3, the DNA is TGTGCCAGCAGCGAAAGCAGGGTTTCAGCCAAAAACATTCAGTACTTC. Translated, it gives CASSESRVSAKNIQYF.

This chain links TRBV5-1 with TRBJ2-1; tentative D call: TRBD1 (6 bases). The CDR3 runs 15 residues. CDR1 and CDR2 from the germline V gene are SGHRS and YFSETQ. The V gene lost 0 bases and the J gene lost 4 bases, with 11 bases spanning the gap. The CDR3 sequence: CASSLGTEIYNEQFF. Here the CDR3 DNA reads TGCGCCAGCAGCTTGGGGACAGAGATTTACAATGAGCAGTTCTTC.

V gene TRBV28 combines with J gene TRBJ2-7; the D call may be TRBD1 or TRBD2 (6 bases each). This CDR3 contains 14 residues. V was shortened by 6 bases and J by 2 bases, with 14 bases between the two germline ends. The germline V gene encodes CDR1 MDHEN and CDR2 SYDVKM. The CDR3 loop reads CASSLRGGPYEQYF. The DNA for the CDR3 is TGTGCCAGCAGCCTACGTGGGGGGCCCTACGAGCAGTACTTC.

The rearrangement joins TRBV30 to TRBJ2-3; D remains unclear. V shed 2 bases and J shed 7 bases, with 16 bases lying between them. Per the germline V gene, CDR1 is GTSNPN and CDR2 is SVGIG (reference sequence). The CDR3 runs to 14 residues. This CDR3 reads CAWSNPPQRYTQYF. CDR3 DNA: TGTGCCTGGAGTAACCCGCCCCAGCGATATACGCAGTATTTT.

The chain is built from TRBV24-1 and TRBJ2-7, with D perhaps matching TRBD1 (6 bases). There are 13 residues in the CDR3. Germline V gene data show CDR1 as KGHDR and CDR2 as SFDVKD. The V gene lost 3 bases and the J gene lost 5 bases, with 10 bases spanning the gap. The CDR3 region has the DNA TGTGCCACCAGTGATACAGGGACCGACGAGCAGTACTTC. It yields the protein CATSDTGTDEQYF.

The V call is TRBV30, the J call TRBJ2-7, with 8 bases identical to TRBD1. Germline V CDR1 and CDR2: GTSNPN, SVGIG (reference sequence). Unmatched junction bases numbered 12, after V lost 2 bases and J lost 6 bases. This CDR3 has 15 residues. CDR3 sequence (DNA): TGTGCCTGGAGTCCCGGCGGCAGGGGGCTCGGCGAGCAGTACTTC. Translating gives CAWSPGGRGLGEQYF.

The V and J genes are TRBV29-1 and TRBJ1-3; D uncertain. The CDR3 is 14 amino acids. Trimming took 4 bases from V and 4 from J, leaving 14 bases between them. Germline loops: CDR1 SQVTM, CDR2 ANQGSEA. The CDR3 coding sequence is TGCAGCGTTGCTAGAGGGAGGAACGGAAACACCATATATTTT. This translates into CSVARGRNGNTIYF.

The rearrangement uses TRBV27 and TRBJ1-2; 9 positions agree with TRBD1. The CDR3 sequence is 15 residues long. Germline CDR1 is MNHEY and CDR2 is SMNVEV (reference sequence). V was clipped by 5 bases and J by 5 bases; unmatched bases: 9. The DNA of the CDR3 is TGTGCCAGCAGTCCCGGGAGGACAGGGGAGTATGGCTACACCTTC. This sequence encodes CASSPGRTGEYGYTF.

In this sample, this clonotype turned up a few times. The genes are TRBV5-5 and TRBJ2-7; 7 bases fit TRBD1. The CDR3 is 13 residues long. V trimming: 4 bases; J trimming: 5 bases; junction bases outside the gene matches: 6. CDR1 and CDR2 from the germline V gene are SGHKS and YYEKEE (reference sequence). The CDR3 sequence is CASSPQDRDEQYF. CDR3 nucleotides: TGTGCCAGCAGCCCCCAAGACAGGGACGAGCAGTACTTC.

This chain uses TRBV3-1 with TRBJ2-1, with 9 bases identical to TRBD2. CDR3 length: 15 residues. CDR1 and CDR2 (germline): LGHDT, YNNKEL (reference sequence). Trimming removed 4 bases from V and 7 bases from J; junction bases left unmatched: 8. The CDR3 DNA reads TGTGCCAGCAGCCTACCCCGGACTAGCGCAAATGAGCAGTTCTTC. Amino acid sequence: CASSLPRTSANEQFF.

V usage is TRBV4-2 and J usage is TRBJ2-2; D is perhaps TRBD2 (6 bases). Per the germline V gene, CDR1 is LGHNA and CDR2 is YNFKEQ. The V end was cut by 1 base, the J end by 4 bases, with 10 bases between. This CDR3 spans 15 amino acids. The DNA of the CDR3 is TGTGCCAGCAGCCAAGCGCGGGGCCCCACCGGGGAGCTGTTTTTT. It yields the protein CASSQARGPTGELFF.

This clonotype was found a few times. This chain uses TRBV28 with TRBJ1-2; D uncertain. The V end was cut by 7 bases, the J end by 2 bases, with 8 bases between. The length of the CDR3 is 12 residues. The germline gives CDR1 MDHEN, CDR2 SYDVKM. In DNA form, the CDR3 reads TGTGCCAGCATTGAAAGAAACTATGGCTACACCTTC. This gives the protein CASIERNYGYTF.

This clonotype was observed a few times. The chain couples TRBV3-1 to TRBJ2-7; 9 positions match TRBD1. V lost 1 base and J lost 4; bases outside the gene matches: 14. CDR1 LGHDT and CDR2 YNNKEL come from the germline V gene (reference sequence). The CDR3 has 18 residues. Written as DNA, the CDR3 is TGTGCCAGCAGCCAAGGGACAGGGGATCTTCGAAATTTATACGAGCAGTACTTC. Its protein is CASSQGTGDLRNLYEQYF.

The CDR3 region has the DNA TGTGCCAGCAAGGGCTGGCGGGAGGCCCGAGATACGCAGTATTTT. As protein: CASKGWREARDTQYF. The chain couples TRBV6-2 or TRBV6-3 to TRBJ2-3, with 8 bases that match TRBD2. Germline CDR1 is MNHEY and CDR2 is SVGEGT. The CDR3 is 15 amino acids. V gave up 7 bases and J gave up 5 bases; unmatched junction bases: 11.

This clonotype was seen a handful of times. The chain carries TRBV29-1 and TRBJ2-1; perhaps TRBD2 as D (6 bases). Per the germline V gene, CDR1 is SQVTM and CDR2 is ANQGSEA. The CDR3 is 15 residues long. V lost 4 bases to trimming and J lost 0 bases, with 13 bases between them. The CDR3, as DNA: TGCAGCGTTGTTGGAGGGCGAAGCTCCTACAATGAGCAGTTCTTC. Translated, it gives CSVVGGRSSYNEQFF.

The chain couples TRBV10-3 to TRBJ2-7; 8 bases are a match to TRBD1. The V gene end was trimmed by 10 bases and the J gene end by 5 bases; junction bases not matched to a gene: 13. The CDR3 is made up of 14 amino acids. The V gene's germline CDR1 is ENHRY and CDR2 SYGVKD. The CDR3: CATLTGTGGHEQYF. The CDR3 nucleotides are TGTGCCACCTTGACCGGGACAGGAGGCCACGAGCAGTACTTC.

This clonotype was counted between two and nine times. The rearrangement joins TRBV12-3 or TRBV12-4 to TRBJ2-2; no firm D call. V shed 5 bases and J shed 1 base, with 11 bases lying between them. This CDR3 region has 15 residues. The CDR3 DNA is TGTGCCAGCAGTCCTAGAAATGTGAACACCGGGGAGCTGTTTTTT. It yields the protein CASSPRNVNTGELFF.